These T cell receptor beta chains were read from a single sample in a study of T cells after yellow fever vaccination. TCRdb ran MiXCR on the 5' RACE reads and lists one entry per CDR3 protein. The table lists under 150,000 distinct CDR3 sequences, 13% to 15% of them singletons. The material was CD8+ T cells sorted from PBMCs, obtained 5 days after the yellow fever booster vaccination. The receptors originated from a man in his late teens or twenties who received the YFV17D yellow fever vaccine. CDR3s include the opening cysteine and the closing phenylalanine or tryptophan. The D gene is left open where the match is weak. Size is omitted from some rows. Given values are once, few, many or a class for expanded clones.

TRBJ1-1 | TRBV7-9 | NA | NA | CASSVLLFEAFF | TGTGCCAGCAGCGTCCTATTATTTGAAGCTTTCTTT
TRBJ2-2 | TRBV7-2 | few | NA | CASSTHGPTGELFF | TGTGCCAGCAGCACCCACGGGCCTACCGGGGAGCTGTTTTTT
TRBJ1-2 | TRBV29-1 | NA | NA | CSVDSNYGYTF | TGCAGCGTCGACAGTAACTATGGCTACACCTTC
TRBJ1-1 | TRBV14 | few | NA | CASSLTGMNTEAFF | TGTGCCAGCAGCCTTACAGGGATGAACACTGAAGCTTTCTTT
TRBJ1-2 | TRBV6-6 | few | NA | CASSYLVTGMNYGYTF | TGTGCCAGCAGTTACTTGGTGACAGGAATGAACTATGGCTACACCTTC
TRBJ1-1 | TRBV6-2/TRBV6-3 | few | NA | CASSLAPNGQGPEAFF | TGTGCCAGCAGCTTAGCTCCCAATGGGCAGGGTCCCGAAGCTTTCTTT
TRBJ2-7 | TRBV6-2/TRBV6-3 | many | NA | CASSYADISYEQYF | TGTGCCAGCAGCTATGCGGACATCTCCTACGAGCAGTACTTC
TRBJ1-2 | TRBV12-3/TRBV12-4 | NA | TRBD1 | CASSLTVGTGGYGYTF | TGTGCCAGCAGTTTAACGGTGGGGACAGGGGGCTATGGCTACACCTTC
TRBJ2-2 | TRBV6-4 | many | TRBD1 | CASSDGRGHSGELFF | TGTGCCAGCAGTGACGGCAGGGGGCATTCCGGGGAGCTGTTTTTT
TRBJ2-1 | TRBV29-1 | NA | NA | CSTRGGGQHNEQFF | TGCAGCACCCGTGGGGGGGGGCAACACAATGAGCAGTTCTTC
TRBJ1-6 | TRBV10-3 | NA | NA | CAISESRTGSNSPLHF | TGTGCCATCAGTGAGTCTAGAACAGGGAGTAATTCACCCCTCCACTTT
TRBJ2-2 | TRBV29-1 | few | NA | CSVNPTGTGELFF | TGCAGCGTTAACCCCACCGGGACCGGGGAGCTGTTTTTT
TRBJ2-2 | TRBV7-6 | NA | NA | CASSLAWGATGELFF | TGTGCCAGCAGCTTAGCTTGGGGTGCCACCGGGGAGCTGTTTTTT
TRBJ2-3 | TRBV9 | NA | NA | CASSVNGDSTDTQYF | TGTGCCAGCAGCGTAAACGGGGATTCCACAGATACGCAGTATTTT
TRBJ2-3 | TRBV20-1 | NA | NA | CSARDPQGAGASTDTQYF | TGCAGTGCTAGAGACCCCCAGGGGGCGGGGGCCTCCACAGATACGCAGTATTTT
TRBJ2-7 | TRBV5-1 | NA | NA | CASSLAGMGGLEQYF | TGCGCCAGCAGCTTGGCCGGCATGGGGGGTCTCGAGCAGTACTTC
TRBJ2-5 | TRBV29-1 | few | NA | CSVEDLRRGVGETQYF | TGCAGCGTTGAAGATCTTCGCAGGGGCGTTGGGGAGACCCAGTACTTC
TRBJ2-3 | TRBV7-2 | few | TRBD2 | CASNASGERSTQYF | TGTGCCAGCAACGCTAGCGGGGAGAGATCTACGCAGTATTTT
TRBJ2-1 | TRBV6-5 | NA | TRBD2 | CASSFGGGAYIEQFF | TGTGCCAGCAGTTTTGGCGGGGGGGCCTATATTGAGCAGTTCTTC
TRBJ1-1 | TRBV29-1 | NA | TRBD1 | CSGQGQGFGNTEAFF | TGCAGCGGCCAGGGACAGGGGTTCGGGAACACTGAAGCTTTCTTT
TRBJ2-3 | TRBV4-1 | few | NA | CASSPRNSDTQYF | TGCGCCAGCAGCCCCAGGAACTCAGATACGCAGTATTTT
TRBJ2-1 | TRBV7-9 | few | NA | CASSPTSLEQFF | TGTGCCAGCAGCCCCACCTCGCTAGAGCAGTTCTTC